This passage covers 29 T cell receptor beta chains from one sample sequenced in a study of blood T cell repertoires in COVID-19. Produced via immunoSEQ multiplex PCR; TCRdb's table is partial and in-frame only. The data show around 55,000 clones, approximately 82% seen once. Specimen: peripheral blood. Source of these receptors: a human donor in a cohort sampled during active or convalescent COVID-19.

This clone was observed a handful of times. This chain uses TRBV6-6 with TRBJ1-2; the match to TRBD1 covers 9 bases. J was trimmed by 8 bases and V by 5 bases; bases with no gene match: 15. Germline V gene data show CDR1 as MNHNY and CDR2 as SVGAGI (reference sequence). CDR3 length: 16 residues. CDR3 sequence reads: CASSLPPGTGTGGYTF. Here the CDR3 DNA reads TGTGCCAGCAGTCTTCCCCCCGGGACAGGGACAGGCGGCTACACCTTC.

The chain recombines TRBV4-3 with TRBJ1-1; no clear D. The CDR3 loop spans 15 amino acids. The germline CDR1 and CDR2 sequences are LGHNA and YSLEER. V lost 1 base, J lost 5 bases, and 14 bases lay in between. CDR3: CASSQVKVLSTEAFF. CDR3 in DNA: TGCGCCAGCAGCCAAGTTAAAGTGTTGAGTACTGAAGCTTTCTTT.

This clone was recorded only once. The CDR3 loop is CATSLRLAGGRDTDTQYF. The CDR3 nucleotides read TGTGCCACCAGCCTGCGACTAGCGGGGGGTAGGGACACAGATACGCAGTATTTT. V usage is TRBV15 and J usage is TRBJ2-3, with 13 positions matching TRBD2. V lost 5 bases, J lost 2 bases, and 10 bases stayed unmatched. The V gene's germline CDR1 is LNHNV and CDR2 YYDKDF (reference sequence). The CDR3 has 18 amino acids.

This clone was counted between two and nine times. The gene calls are TRBV24-1 and TRBJ2-3; TRBD1 aligns across 7 bases. From germline, CDR1 is KGHDR and CDR2 SFDVKD. The CDR3 has 15 residues. Trimming cost V 6 bases and J 2 bases; bases outside gene matches: 7. As DNA, the CDR3 is TGTGCCACCAGTCAGGGACAGCTAGACACAGATACGCAGTATTTT. This encodes CATSQGQLDTDTQYF.

This rearrangement joins TRBV25-1 to TRBJ2-2; no firm D call. The V gene's germline CDR1 is MGHDK and CDR2 SYGVNS. The CDR3 covers 11 residues. Between the trimmed V and J ends, which lost 7 bases and 6 bases, there was a span of 6 bases. The CDR3 nucleotides read TGTGCCAGCAAAGAGGCCGGGGAGCTGTTTTTT. This gives the protein CASKEAGELFF.

The chain links TRBV19 to TRBJ2-3, with TRBD1 matching over 7 bases. This CDR3 has 14 amino acids. The germline gives CDR1 LNHDA, CDR2 SQIVND (reference sequence). The junction had 8 bases not matched to a gene; V was cut back by 6 bases and J by 5 bases. The CDR3 sequence is CASSPTGNGDTQYF. In DNA form, the CDR3 reads TGTGCCAGTAGCCCGACAGGGAATGGAGATACGCAGTATTTT. The full variable domain, in which reference TRBV19 and TRBJ2-3 provide the parts outside the CDR3, is DGGITQSPKYLFRKEGQNVTLSCEQNLNHDAMYWYRQDPGQGLRLIYYSQIVNDFQKGDIAEGYSVSREKKESFPLTVTSAQKNPTAFYLCASSPTGNGDTQYFGPGTRLTVL.

The V call is TRBV27, the J call TRBJ1-6; 11 bases agree with TRBD1. J gave up 7 bases and V 7 bases, and 6 bases lay outside the gene matches. Germline-derived CDR1 and CDR2 are MNHEY and SMNVEV (reference sequence). This CDR3 spans 15 amino acids. The CDR3 region is CASTTDRGQNSPLHF. CDR3 nucleotide sequence: TGTGCCAGCACCACGGACAGGGGGCAGAATTCACCCCTCCACTTT.

The chain couples TRBV2 to TRBJ1-1, with a possible D match to TRBD1 (5 bases). CDR3 length: 12 residues. Germline V gives CDR1 SNHLY, CDR2 FYNNEI. V was trimmed by 4 bases and J by 4 bases, leaving 7 bases between them. In nucleotides, the CDR3 is TGTGCCAGCAGTGGGACACCCACTGAAGCTTTCTTT. It specifies CASSGTPTEAFF. Variable domain in full (rest from reference TRBV2 and TRBJ1-1): EPEVTQTPSHQVTQMGQEVILRCVPISNHLYFYWYRQILGQKVEFLVSFYNNEISEKSEIFDDQFSVERPDGSNFTLKIRSTKLEDSAMYFCASSGTPTEAFFGQGTRLTVV.

This chain links TRBV20-1 with TRBJ1-1, with 9 bases aligning to TRBD1. The CDR3 is 11 amino acids. Germline CDR1 is DFQATT and CDR2 is SNEGSKA (reference sequence). Germline trimming cut 8 bases from V and 7 bases from J; bases unmatched to any gene: 5. As DNA, the CDR3 is TGCAGTACACAGGGGGCCGGTGAAGCTTTCTTT. Translated, it gives CSTQGAGEAFF.

The V and J genes are TRBV6-5 and TRBJ2-7, with 7 bases lining up with TRBD2. Looked up from germline, CDR1 is MNHEY and CDR2 is SVGAGI. V lost 6 bases, J lost 2 bases, and 7 bases stayed unmatched. The CDR3 is 14 residues long. The DNA for the CDR3 is TGTGCCAGCAGCCGGAGCGGGGCCCCCTACGAGCAGTACTTC. It specifies CASSRSGAPYEQYF.

The chain carries TRBV6-1 and TRBJ2-7; 7 bases fit TRBD1. The trim removed 7 bases at V and 0 bases at J, leaving 9 bases unmatched. Per germline, CDR1 MNHNS and CDR2 SASEGT. CDR3 length equals 15 residues. The CDR3 loop reads CASNLGQLSSYEQYF. CDR3 DNA sequence: TGTGCCAGCAACCTGGGACAGTTGAGCTCCTACGAGCAGTACTTC.

This CDR3 reads CASSELTEAFF. CDR3 nucleotide sequence: TGTGCCAGCAGTGAGTTAACTGAAGCTTTCTTT. The V and J genes are TRBV6-1 and TRBJ1-1; D unclear. The germline V gene has CDR1 MNHNS and CDR2 SASEGT. The ends were cut back, 3 bases at V and 5 bases at J, with 4 bases in the middle. The CDR3 is 11 amino acids.

CDR3 bases: TGCGCCAGCAGCTATGGAGAGGGGGCAGGAAACACCATATATTTT. Protein: CASSYGEGAGNTIYF. V and J are TRBV4-3 and TRBJ1-3; 7 nucleotides line up with TRBD1. The CDR3 totals 15 residues. V dropped 5 bases and J dropped 4; count of bases not matched to a gene: 8. In germline, CDR1 is LGHNA, CDR2 YSLEER.

This clone has just one count. The chain links TRBV14 to TRBJ1-1, with 7 bases that match TRBD1. Germline V gene lookup returns CDR1 SGHDN and CDR2 FVKESK. The V segment lost 1 base and the J segment 4 bases; nucleotides outside the gene matches: 12. This CDR3 is 17 amino acids long. The CDR3 reads CASSQGVSGRGPTEAFF. CDR3 coding DNA: TGTGCCAGCAGCCAAGGGGTATCGGGTAGGGGGCCCACTGAAGCTTTCTTT.

J is TRBJ1-5 and V is TRBV24-1; D unresolved. The germline V and J ends were trimmed by 3 bases and 11 bases, with 10 bases remaining between them. Germline V CDR1 and CDR2: KGHDR, SFDVKD. The CDR3 has 12 residues. The CDR3 DNA reads TGTGCCACCAGTGATAGGGCGGGATCCCAGCATTTT. It codes for CATSDRAGSQHF.

The genes are TRBV29-1 and TRBJ1-5, with D perhaps TRBD1 (6 bases). CDR1 and CDR2 from the germline V gene are SQVTM and ANQGSEA. V was shortened by 6 bases and J by 4 bases, with 13 bases between the two germline ends. CDR3 length: 13 amino acids. The CDR3 DNA reads TGCAGCGTCCGGGGGGCCGGGAATCAGCCCCAGCATTTT. It codes for CSVRGAGNQPQHF.

This sequence joins TRBV5-4 and TRBJ1-4; 7 positions match TRBD1. From germline, CDR1 is SGHNT and CDR2 YYREEE (reference sequence). V dropped 4 bases and J dropped 4; count of bases not matched to a gene: 7. CDR3 length: 15 residues. The chain's CDR3 is CASSKGTAYNEKLFF. The CDR3 nucleotides are TGTGCCAGCAGCAAGGGGACAGCCTATAATGAAAAACTGTTTTTT.

The J gene is TRBJ1-1, the V gene TRBV19; D is perhaps TRBD1 (5 bases). The CDR3 extends over 15 amino acids. Looked up from germline, CDR1 is LNHDA and CDR2 is SQIVND (reference sequence). The V and J ends lost 3 bases and 0 bases respectively, with 11 bases between them. The CDR3 region is CASSIGRVMNTEAFF. The DNA for the CDR3 is TGTGCCAGTAGTATCGGCAGGGTCATGAACACTGAAGCTTTCTTT.

The chain couples TRBV12-3 or TRBV12-4 to TRBJ1-1; D gene unclear. There are 11 residues in the CDR3. The V and J ends lost 3 bases and 4 bases respectively, with 3 bases between them. The CDR3: CASSFGTEAFF. CDR3 sequence (DNA): TGTGCCAGCAGTTTCGGCACTGAAGCTTTCTTT.

V usage is TRBV11-2 and J usage is TRBJ2-1, with 12 bases identical to TRBD2. Trimming cost V 1 base and J 7 bases; bases outside gene matches: 14. The germline V gene has CDR1 SGHAT and CDR2 FQNNGV. The CDR3 extends over 19 amino acids. The CDR3 nucleotides are TGTGCCAGCAGCTTAGGGCGAGGTCTAGCGGGGGGGCCGACGAATGAGCAGTTCTTC. Encoded protein: CASSLGRGLAGGPTNEQFF.

This chain uses TRBV7-9 with TRBJ1-3; 8 bases are a match to TRBD1. Germline V gene data show CDR1 as SEHNR and CDR2 as FQNEAQ (reference sequence). V was pared by 4 bases and J by 0 bases, with 11 bases of the junction left unmatched. The CDR3 extends over 18 amino acids. CDR3 coding DNA: TGTGCCAGCAGCTCGGACAGGGTCCGAATACCCTCTGGAAACACCATATATTTT. This sequence encodes CASSSDRVRIPSGNTIYF.

This clone was observed once. J is TRBJ1-2 and V is TRBV3-1 (or the pseudogene TRBV3-2), with 7 bases that match TRBD1. Trimming at V came to 2 bases and at J to 5 bases, leaving 11 bases not matched to a gene. Per the germline V gene, CDR1 is LGHDT and CDR2 is YNNKEL (reference sequence). This CDR3 spans 16 amino acids. CDR3 region: CASSQIGKGAEYGYTF. The CDR3, as DNA: TGTGCCAGCAGCCAAATAGGGAAGGGGGCTGAATATGGCTACACCTTC.

The chain recombines TRBV6-5 with TRBJ1-2; tentative D call: TRBD1 (6 bases). The CDR3 consists of 13 residues. V lost 6 bases and J 4 bases, leaving 12 bases between the germline ends. The V gene's germline CDR1 is MNHEY and CDR2 SVGAGI. CDR3 nucleotides: TGTGCCAGCAGGGCGGACAGAAGCTATGGCTACACCTTC. This gives the protein CASRADRSYGYTF.

This clone was counted a few times. The V gene is TRBV27, the J gene TRBJ2-2; 8 bases align to TRBD2. Germline values: CDR1 MNHEY, CDR2 SMNVEV (reference sequence). The trim removed 5 bases at V and 5 bases at J, leaving 7 bases unmatched. The CDR3 has 15 amino acids. The CDR3 protein is CASSPSGGGTGELFF. The CDR3 DNA reads as TGTGCCAGCAGTCCCAGCGGGGGAGGTACCGGGGAGCTGTTTTTT.

The CDR3 DNA follows: TGTGCCAGCAGTTACGTGCTAGCGGGGGGCGGAGATACGCAGTATTTT. Translation gives CASSYVLAGGGDTQYF. The genes are TRBV6-5 and TRBJ2-3; 11 positions match TRBD2. Germline V gives CDR1 MNHEY, CDR2 SVGAGI. J gave up 5 bases and V 2 bases, and 6 bases lay outside the gene matches. There are 16 residues in the CDR3.

V gene TRBV4-2 combines with J gene TRBJ1-2; a possible D gene is TRBD1 (6 bases). The CDR3 is 13 amino acids. Trimming stripped 4 bases from V and 6 bases from J, with 12 bases between. Germline-derived CDR1 and CDR2 are LGHNA and YNFKEQ. The CDR3 protein is CASSPQGRDGYTF. CDR3 DNA sequence: TGTGCCAGCAGCCCACAGGGTCGGGATGGCTACACCTTC.

This clone occurred a few times. V and J are TRBV2 and TRBJ2-6; D remains unclear. The V gene's germline CDR1 is SNHLY and CDR2 FYNNEI. V lost 8 bases to trimming and J lost 2 bases, with 16 bases between them. This CDR3 region has 16 residues. CDR3 loop: CASSYHHGTGANVLTF. The CDR3 bases are TGTGCCAGCTCATATCATCACGGTACTGGGGCCAACGTCCTGACTTTC.

The table lists this clone with a count of one. The rearrangement uses TRBV7-9 and TRBJ1-2; no clear D. V lost 1 base to trimming and J lost 11 bases, with 5 bases between them. There are 10 residues in the CDR3. Germline V gene sequence: CDR1 SEHNR, CDR2 FQNEAQ (reference sequence). The CDR3 is CASSLDQYTF. The CDR3 DNA follows: TGTGCCAGCAGCTTAGACCAGTACACCTTC.

The chain is built from TRBV7-2 and TRBJ1-6; no definite D call. Germline assignment: CDR1 SGHTA and CDR2 FQGNSA. V lost 4 bases, J lost 8 bases, and 9 bases lay in between. This CDR3 has 13 residues. CDR3 DNA sequence: TGTGCCAGCAGCTCCTATGGAGATTCACCCCTCCACTTT. Its protein product is CASSSYGDSPLHF.